The next 26 T cell receptor beta chains were all read from a single sample in a study of post-analysis software for immune sequencing data. General observations from the study: Higher frequency in patients than in controls was seen for several TRBV segments, with TRBV5-6, TRBV5-1 and TRBV20-1 among them.

cDNA libraries for TCR beta contained unique molecular identifiers. MiXCR was run by TCRdb on the PCR reads, yielding one entry per CDR3 protein. The profile covers about 540,000 distinct CDR3 sequences, with around 34% appearing a single time and under 7% taken by the ten largest. These receptors are not linked to any known antigen. Input material: blood. Every receptor here comes from a girl younger than 18 with multiple sclerosis.

This clonotype appeared a few times. The chain links TRBV18 to TRBJ1-5, with D perhaps matching TRBD1 (6 bases). Trimming stripped 6 bases from V and 2 bases from J, with 11 bases between. Germline V CDR1 and CDR2: KGHSH, LQKENI. The CDR3 covers 14 residues. This chain's CDR3 is CASSTSGGNQPQHF. For the CDR3, the DNA is TGTGCCAGCTCGACATCAGGGGGCAATCAGCCCCAGCATTTT. Drawing the rest from reference TRBV18 and TRBJ1-5, the complete variable domain is NAGVMQNPRHLVRRRGQEARLRCSPMKGHSHVYWYRQLPEEGLKFMVYLQKENIIDESGMPKERFSAEFPKEGPSILRIQQVVRGDSAAYFCASSTSGGNQPQHFGDGTRLSIL.

The V gene is TRBV28, the J gene TRBJ2-7, with D hard to call. CDR1 and CDR2 (germline): MDHEN, SYDVKM. V was shortened by 5 bases and J by 10 bases, with 18 bases between the two germline ends. The CDR3 is made up of 13 amino acids. In DNA form, the CDR3 reads TGTGCCAGCAGTGTGGGGATTCAAGAGGCCCAGTACTTC. It yields the protein CASSVGIQEAQYF. Combining the CDR3 with reference TRBV28 and TRBJ2-7 gives the whole variable domain DVKVTQSSRYLVKRTGEKVFLECVQDMDHENMFWYRQDPGLGLRLIYFSYDVKMKEKGDIPEGYSVSREKKERFSLILESASTNQTSMYLCASSVGIQEAQYFGPGTRLTVT.

This chain uses TRBV5-6 with TRBJ2-7, with TRBD1 identical over 8 bases. Germline CDR1 reads SGHDT; CDR2 reads YYEEEE. This CDR3 is 15 amino acids long. The V segment lost 5 bases and the J segment 1 base; nucleotides outside the gene matches: 8. The DNA for the CDR3 is TGTGCCAGCAGTGCAGGGGGCCCACCGTCCTACGAGCAGTACTTC. Translating gives CASSAGGPPSYEQYF.

This clonotype came up many times. V usage is TRBV5-1 and J usage is TRBJ2-7; 7 bases match TRBD1. The V segment lost 0 bases and the J segment 3 bases; nucleotides outside the gene matches: 3. CDR1 is SGHRS and CDR2 is YFSETQ in the germline V gene. CDR3 length equals 14 residues. For the CDR3, the DNA is TGCGCCAGCAGCTTGGGACAGGGAGTCTACGAGCAGTACTTC. Its protein product is CASSLGQGVYEQYF.

This clonotype has more than one count but fewer than ten. The chain is built from TRBV7-9 and TRBJ2-5; the D is unclear. Germline CDR1 is SEHNR and CDR2 is FQNEAQ (reference sequence). This CDR3 comprises 14 residues. V was cut by 6 bases and J by 5 bases, with 16 bases left in between. The CDR3 here is CASRQPAQGETQYF. The CDR3 DNA follows: TGTGCCAGCAGACAACCGGCCCAAGGGGAGACCCAGTACTTC.

This rearrangement joins TRBV7-2 to TRBJ1-2; no definite D call. This CDR3 has 13 amino acids. Germline lookup yields CDR1 SGHTA and CDR2 FQGNSA. V was pared by 4 bases and J by 0 bases, with 6 bases between. CDR3: CASSYGSNYGYTF. CDR3 DNA: TGTGCCAGCAGCTACGGATCTAACTATGGCTACACCTTC.

There are a few counts of this clonotype. The V call is TRBV9, the J call TRBJ2-6; 8 positions agree with TRBD2. CDR3 length: 17 residues. Germline V CDR1 and CDR2: SGDLS, YYNGEE. V lost 0 bases and J lost 0; bases outside the gene matches: 2. CDR3 DNA sequence: TGTGCCAGCAGCGTAGAGGGACTAGTCTCTGGGGCCAACGTCCTGACTTTC. The encoded protein is CASSVEGLVSGANVLTF. The complete variable domain, with remaining parts taken from reference TRBV9 and TRBJ2-6, reads DSGVTQTPKHLITATGQRVTLRCSPRSGDLSVYWYQQSLDQGLQFLIQYYNGEERAKGNILERFSAQQFPDLHSELNLSSLELGDSALYFCASSVEGLVSGANVLTFGAGSRLTVL.

The gene calls are TRBV20-1 and TRBJ2-7; 8 bases are shared with TRBD1. The J call may not be correct, given that the DNA end is closer to TRBJ2-5. Germline V gene sequence: CDR1 DFQATT, CDR2 SNEGSKA (reference sequence). The CDR3 sequence is 13 residues long. The CDR3 is CSACRTGKVTQYF. CDR3 DNA sequence: TGCAGTGCTTGCAGGACAGGGAAGGTGACCCAGTACTTC.

The gene calls are TRBV2 and TRBJ2-5; perhaps TRBD1 as D (5 bases). V was shortened by 2 bases and J by 5 bases, with 21 bases between the two germline ends. This CDR3 has 17 amino acids. Germline V gives CDR1 SNHLY, CDR2 FYNNEI. The chain's CDR3 is CASSEIVQGPQLETQYF. As DNA, the CDR3 is TGTGCCAGCAGTGAAATTGTCCAGGGCCCTCAATTGGAGACCCAGTACTTC.

This clonotype was observed a handful of times. The chain is built from TRBV7-3 and TRBJ2-1; D call uncertain. Germline assignment: CDR1 SGHTA and CDR2 FQGTGA. The V end was cut by 5 bases, the J end by 4 bases, with 18 bases between. This CDR3 has 16 amino acids. The CDR3 is CASSPYPEQYYNEQFF. CDR3 bases: TGTGCCAGCAGCCCTTACCCTGAACAGTATTACAATGAGCAGTTCTTC. Using reference TRBV7-3 and TRBJ2-1 for the parts outside the CDR3, the full variable domain is GAGVSQTPSNKVTEKGKYVELRCDPISGHTALYWYRQSLGQGPEFLIYFQGTGAADDSGLPNDRFFAVRPEGSVSTLKIQRTERGDSAVYLCASSPYPEQYYNEQFFGPGTRLTVL.

J is TRBJ1-5 and V is TRBV18; D unclear. Between the trimmed V and J ends, which lost 2 bases and 2 bases, there was a span of 7 bases. This CDR3 comprises 14 residues. Germline CDR1 is KGHSH and CDR2 is LQKENI. The CDR3 spells CASSPGEGNQPQHF. The CDR3, as DNA: TGTGCCAGCTCACCAGGTGAGGGCAATCAGCCCCAGCATTTT.

The chain combines TRBV6-5 with TRBJ2-1; TRBD2 might be the D (6 bases). Germline loops: CDR1 MNHEY, CDR2 SVGAGI. V lost 6 bases and J lost 3, with 18 bases in between. The CDR3 loop spans 16 amino acids. The CDR3 sequence: CASSPHGGDFYNEQFF. In nucleotides, the CDR3 is TGTGCCAGCAGCCCACACGGGGGTGACTTCTACAATGAGCAGTTCTTC.

V is TRBV5-6 and J is TRBJ2-7; D is undetermined. V was cut by 4 bases and J by 2 bases, with 10 bases left in between. Germline V gene lookup returns CDR1 SGHDT and CDR2 YYEEEE. CDR3 length equals 13 residues. In DNA form, the CDR3 reads TGTGCCAGCAGCGCAGACGGCCCCTACGAGCAGTACTTC. This codes for CASSADGPYEQYF.

This clonotype was seen a few times. The chain uses TRBV5-1 and TRBJ2-1; D gene unclear. The germline V gene encodes CDR1 SGHRS and CDR2 YFSETQ. V was clipped by 5 bases and J by 7 bases, with 10 bases between them. The CDR3 has 12 residues. The CDR3 reads CASRVTGNEQFF. DNA of the CDR3: TGCGCCAGCAGGGTTACTGGGAATGAGCAGTTCTTC.

The chain combines TRBV4-1 with TRBJ2-7; either TRBD1 or TRBD2 may supply D (6 bases each). Germline values: CDR1 MGHRA, CDR2 YSYEKL. The CDR3 covers 14 residues. V shed 0 bases and J shed 5 bases, with 11 bases lying between them. CDR3 sequence: CASSQDPGADEQYF. The DNA of the CDR3 is TGCGCCAGCAGCCAAGATCCGGGGGCGGACGAGCAGTACTTC.

Notes on this clonotype: At one end the junction does not follow the germline gene, possibly because of a read error. The chain recombines TRBV15 with TRBJ2-1; possibly TRBD1 for D (6 bases). The CDR3 loop spans 16 amino acids. Germline assignment: CDR1 LNHNV and CDR2 YYDKDF (reference sequence). This CDR3 reads CAASRDPPGAHNEQFF. CDR3 nucleotide sequence: TGTGCCGCCAGCAGAGATCCCCCAGGGGCGCACAATGAGCAGTTCTTC. Looking up the rest from reference TRBV15 and TRBJ2-1 gives the full variable domain: DAMVIQNPRYQVTQFGKPVTLSCSQTLNHNVMYWYQQKSSQAPKLLFHYYDKDFNNEADTPDNFQSRRPNTSFCFLDIRSPGLGDTAMYLCAASRDPPGAHNEQFFGPGTRLTVL.

The CDR3 region is CATSRDSRLNEQFF. In DNA form, the CDR3 reads TGTGCCACAAGCCGGGACAGCCGATTGAATGAGCAGTTCTTC. The V and J genes are TRBV10-3 and TRBJ2-1, with TRBD1 identical over 7 bases. The trim removed 10 bases at V and 7 bases at J, leaving 13 bases unmatched. Per the germline V gene, CDR1 is ENHRY and CDR2 is SYGVKD. The CDR3 totals 14 residues.

There are a few counts of this clonotype. The V gene is TRBV29-1, the J gene TRBJ2-7; no firm D call. The J call may be mistaken, given a closer DNA end match to TRBJ2-5. Per germline, CDR1 SQVTM and CDR2 ANQGSEA. The length of the CDR3 is 12 residues. The CDR3: CSIFLGAETQYF. The CDR3 nucleotides are TGCAGCATTTTTCTTGGCGCGGAGACCCAGTACTTC.

The rearrangement links TRBV5-1 to TRBJ2-4; a possible D gene is TRBD2 (5 bases). Germline V lookup: CDR1 SGHRS, CDR2 YFSETQ. This CDR3 is built from 16 residues. V was pared by 0 bases and J by 3 bases, with 13 bases between. The CDR3 loop is CASSLATGWGKNIQYF. The CDR3 DNA sequence: TGCGCCAGCAGCTTGGCGACGGGGTGGGGCAAAAACATTCAGTACTTC.

The chain joins TRBV6-2 or TRBV6-3 to TRBJ1-5; D is possibly TRBD1 (5 bases). CDR3 length equals 15 residues. CDR1 and CDR2 from the germline V gene are MNHEY and SVGEGT. Between the trimmed V and J ends, which lost 7 bases and 5 bases, there was a span of 18 bases. The CDR3 sequence is CASTRKAGGDQPQHF. CDR3 bases: TGTGCCAGCACTCGAAAAGCCGGAGGGGATCAGCCCCAGCATTTT.

This clonotype came up a few times. The chain recombines TRBV20-1 with TRBJ1-5, with D perhaps matching TRBD1 (5 bases). V was cut by 6 bases and J by 6 bases, with 15 bases left in between. Germline V gene sequence: CDR1 DFQATT, CDR2 SNEGSKA (reference sequence). The CDR3 contains 13 residues. The CDR3 here is CSASGTGGQPQHF. As DNA, the CDR3 is TGCAGTGCGTCGGGGACTGGGGGTCAGCCCCAGCATTTT.

About this clonotype itself: At one end, the junction sequence differs from germline, possibly due to a read error. V usage is TRBV7-8 and J usage is TRBJ2-5; 10 bases fit TRBD2. CDR3 size: 18 residues. Looked up from germline, CDR1 is SGHVS and CDR2 is FQNEAQ. The CDR3 nucleotides read TGTGTCAGCAGCTTAGGGCTAGCGGGGGAGGTGTACGTACAGACCCAGTACTTC. Translation: CVSSLGLAGEVYVQTQYF.

This chain links TRBV27 with TRBJ2-4; 9 positions match TRBD2. V lost 4 bases and J lost 0; bases outside the gene matches: 1. This CDR3 region has 15 residues. Per germline, CDR1 MNHEY and CDR2 SMNVEV (reference sequence). The CDR3 region has the DNA TGTGCCAGCAGTTCAGCGGGGGGAGCCAAAAACATTCAGTACTTC. Encoded protein: CASSSAGGAKNIQYF.

Of note for this clonotype: One end of the junction varies from germline; a read error may be responsible. The chain has TRBV7-8 and TRBJ1-4, with D unresolved. Germline V CDR1 and CDR2: SGHVS, FQNEAQ. The CDR3 covers 14 residues. The CDR3 region has the DNA TGTGCCAGCAGCTCGGTTGAGGCTAATGAAAAACGGTTTTTT. This encodes CASSSVEANEKRFF.

This chain links TRBV20-1 with TRBJ2-5, with TRBD2 matching 9 bases. CDR1 DFQATT and CDR2 SNEGSKA come from the germline V gene (reference sequence). The CDR3 sequence is 16 residues long. V shed 5 bases, J shed 5 bases, and the junction held 15 bases outside the gene matches. The CDR3 here is CSAGGEIAGVSETQYF. Here the CDR3 DNA reads TGCAGTGCTGGAGGAGAAATAGCGGGAGTCTCCGAGACCCAGTACTTC.

V gene TRBV29-1 combines with J gene TRBJ2-1, with D hard to call. CDR1 and CDR2 from the germline V gene are SQVTM and ANQGSEA. The length of the CDR3 is 14 residues. Trimming took 1 base from V and 7 from J, leaving 14 bases between them. The CDR3 coding sequence is TGCAGCGTTGAAGGTCGGATGCGTTGGAATGAGCAGTTCTTC. It specifies CSVEGRMRWNEQFF.